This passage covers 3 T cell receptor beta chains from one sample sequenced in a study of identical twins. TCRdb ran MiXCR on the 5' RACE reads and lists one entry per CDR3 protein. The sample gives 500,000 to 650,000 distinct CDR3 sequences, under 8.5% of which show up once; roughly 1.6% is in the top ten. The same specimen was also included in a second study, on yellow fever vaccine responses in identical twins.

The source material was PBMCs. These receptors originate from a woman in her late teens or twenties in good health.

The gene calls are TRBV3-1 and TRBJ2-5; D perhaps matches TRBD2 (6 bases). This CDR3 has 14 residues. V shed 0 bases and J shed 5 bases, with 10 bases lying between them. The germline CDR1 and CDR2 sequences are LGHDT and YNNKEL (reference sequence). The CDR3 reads CASSQDAGIETQYF. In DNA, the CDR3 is TGTGCCAGCAGCCAAGACGCGGGGATTGAGACCCAGTACTTC.

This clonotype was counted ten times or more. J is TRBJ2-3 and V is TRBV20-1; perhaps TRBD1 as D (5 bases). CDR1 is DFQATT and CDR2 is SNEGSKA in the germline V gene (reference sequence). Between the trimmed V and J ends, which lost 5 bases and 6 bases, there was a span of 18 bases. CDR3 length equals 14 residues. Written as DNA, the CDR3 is TGCAGTGCTCCATACCTTGGGGCTCAGGATACGCAGTATTTT. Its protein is CSAPYLGAQDTQYF.

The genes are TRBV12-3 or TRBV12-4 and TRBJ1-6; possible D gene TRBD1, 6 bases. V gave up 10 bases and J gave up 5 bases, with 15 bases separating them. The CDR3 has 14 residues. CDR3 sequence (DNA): TGTGCCACCCGGTGGGGGGCTGATAATTCACCCCTCCACTTT. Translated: CATRWGADNSPLHF.